This TCR beta chain is drawn from a study of T cells in Graves' hyperthyroidism and ophthalmopathy. The CDR3 consists of 16 residues. Germline values: CDR1 DFQATT, CDR2 SNEGSKA (reference sequence). Trimming at V came to 6 bases and at J to 7 bases, leaving 16 bases not matched to a gene. TCR beta CDR3 region amplification was performed from RNA transcripts. The primer set for the first-round RT-PCR of the TCR CDR3 was HTBI. TCRdb analysed the multiplex PCR reads with MiXCR anew, one entry per CDR3 protein. The sample has about 590,000 distinct CDR3 sequences; around 16% are singletons. This clonotype was detected many times.

The V gene is TRBV20-1, the J gene TRBJ2-2, with 8 bases matching TRBD2. The clonotype originates from a woman in her 30s with Graves' hyperthyroidism. The sample was blood. The CDR3 is CSATGTSPGGGGELFF. CDR3 DNA: TGCAGTGCCACCGGGACTAGTCCAGGTGGGGGCGGGGAGCTGTTTTTT.